The 21 T cell receptor beta chains below all came from one sample that was sequenced in a study of shared clonotypes between healthy human individuals. The assay was immunoSEQ multiplex PCR, and TCRdb's table has in-frame clones only and misses some. Of about 2.3 million clones in the sample, 85% to 95% were seen once. Sample: naive CD4+ T cells from PBMCs. Subset noted: CD45RA+ positively selected. These receptors all stem from a man aged 18 to 30 in good health. Some clones in this sample may be carry-over from other donors' samples.

The J gene is TRBJ2-2, the V gene TRBV15, with TRBD1 as a possible D gene (5 bases). V shed 5 bases and J shed 5 bases, with 15 bases lying between them. The CDR3 extends over 15 amino acids. In germline, CDR1 is LNHNV, CDR2 YYDKDF (reference sequence). CDR3: CATSPPNRRTGELFF. CDR3 nucleotide sequence: TGTGCCACCAGCCCCCCGAACAGGCGGACCGGGGAGCTGTTTTTT.

The chain has TRBV19 and TRBJ2-6, with 9 bases lining up with TRBD1. The CDR3 sequence is 19 residues long. The V and J ends lost 2 bases and 0 bases, in that order; junction bases with no gene match: 8. Germline CDR1 is LNHDA and CDR2 is SQIVND (reference sequence). The CDR3, as DNA: TGTGCCAGTAGTATAAGAGCGGGACAGGGTTTCTCTGGGGCCAACGTCCTGACTTTC. Protein sequence: CASSIRAGQGFSGANVLTF.

The rearrangement joins TRBV5-1 to TRBJ2-1; 9 bases are a match to TRBD2. The V gene's germline CDR1 is SGHRS and CDR2 YFSETQ. The length of the CDR3 is 15 residues. V lost 4 bases to trimming and J lost 3 bases; unmatched junction nucleotides: 5. The CDR3 protein is CASSAIAGVYNEQFF. The CDR3 DNA sequence: TGCGCCAGCAGCGCGATAGCGGGAGTCTACAATGAGCAGTTCTTC.

This chain's CDR3 is CASSLGSNEKLFF. The CDR3 DNA follows: TGTGCCAGCAGCTTAGGCAGTAATGAAAAACTGTTTTTT. V usage is TRBV7-6 and J usage is TRBJ1-4; D is unresolved. With 1 base removed from V and 4 bases from J, the gap between germline ends came to 4 bases. Germline values: CDR1 SGHVS, CDR2 FNYEAQ. This CDR3 has 13 residues.

V usage is TRBV6-4 and J usage is TRBJ1-4; D not certain. Trimming pared 6 bases from V and 8 bases from J, leaving 13 bases between. The CDR3 sequence is 13 residues long. The germline gives CDR1 MRHNA, CDR2 SNTAGT. As DNA, the CDR3 is TGTGCCAGCAGCCTCCGGCCGAGCGAAAAACTGTTTTTT. Translated: CASSLRPSEKLFF.

This chain connects TRBV7-6 to TRBJ2-5; D unclear. Germline values: CDR1 SGHVS, CDR2 FNYEAQ. Trimming shortened V by 1 base and J by 8 bases, and 8 bases separated the two germline ends. The CDR3 consists of 12 residues. This chain's CDR3 is CASSLEYPTQYF. DNA for the CDR3: TGTGCCAGCAGCTTAGAGTATCCTACCCAGTACTTC.

The V call is TRBV7-2, the J call TRBJ2-2; D unresolved. The CDR3 sequence is 16 residues long. V was clipped by 0 bases and J by 5 bases, with 13 bases between them. Germline assignment: CDR1 SGHTA and CDR2 FQGNSA. As DNA, the CDR3 is TGTGCCAGCAGCTTAGCCGCCAGACGTGGGACCGGGGAGCTGTTTTTT. Its protein product is CASSLAARRGTGELFF.

The V call is TRBV9, the J call TRBJ1-1; 7 nucleotides line up with TRBD1. There are 16 residues in the CDR3. V lost 3 bases, J lost 1 base, and 9 bases stayed unmatched. Germline CDR1 is SGDLS and CDR2 is YYNGEE. The CDR3 region has the DNA TGTGCCAGCAGCGGTACAGGGGCGCCCTGGAACACTGAAGCTTTCTTT. Its translation: CASSGTGAPWNTEAFF.

DNA for the CDR3: TGTGCCAGCAGCTTTCATCAGGGGGCTTGGGCCAATGAGCAGTTCTTC. It translates to CASSFHQGAWANEQFF. The rearrangement links TRBV5-4 to TRBJ2-1; 8 positions agree with TRBD1. V lost 2 bases to trimming and J lost 6 bases; unmatched junction nucleotides: 10. The germline gives CDR1 SGHNT, CDR2 YYREEE (reference sequence). The CDR3 is 16 amino acids. The whole variable domain, remainder taken from reference TRBV5-4 and TRBJ2-1, is ETGVTQSPTHLIKTRGQQVTLRCSSQSGHNTVSWYQQALGQGPQFIFQYYREEENGRGNFPPRFSGLQFPNYSSELNVNALELDDSALYLCASSFHQGAWANEQFFGPGTRLTVL.

CDR3 sequence reads: CASRTGWDTEAFF. CDR3 DNA: TGTGCCAGTAGGACAGGGTGGGACACTGAAGCTTTCTTT. The chain is built from TRBV19 and TRBJ1-1; TRBD1 matches at 7 bases. Germline V CDR1 and CDR2: LNHDA, SQIVND (reference sequence). This CDR3 region has 13 residues. Losses at the gene ends were 6 bases for V and 3 bases for J; bases not matched to a gene: 4.

V and J are TRBV4-3 and TRBJ2-2, with 7 bases fitting TRBD2. Germline values: CDR1 LGHNA, CDR2 YSLEER. Unmatched junction bases numbered 4, after V lost 0 bases and J lost 0 bases. The CDR3 consists of 17 residues. CDR3 protein: CASSQEPLAANTGELFF. CDR3 coding DNA: TGCGCCAGCAGCCAAGAACCTCTAGCGGCGAACACCGGGGAGCTGTTTTTT.

This chain links TRBV28 with TRBJ1-6; D is possibly TRBD1 (5 bases). The germline gives CDR1 MDHEN, CDR2 SYDVKM. V lost 6 bases and J lost 9, with 18 bases in between. This CDR3 has 15 residues. CDR3 bases: TGTGCCAGCAGCGCGGGGCAGGGACGGGGTTCACCCCTCCACTTT. It specifies CASSAGQGRGSPLHF.

The sample holds one count of this clone. The V call is TRBV19, the J call TRBJ2-3; 7 bases are a match to TRBD2. Trimming removed 4 bases from V and 4 bases from J; junction bases left unmatched: 2. This CDR3 has 13 residues. Germline assignment: CDR1 LNHDA and CDR2 SQIVND (reference sequence). This chain's CDR3 is CASSTGRADTQYF. CDR3 DNA: TGTGCCAGTAGTACAGGGAGGGCAGATACGCAGTATTTT.

The chain has TRBV5-3 and TRBJ1-1; D gene ambiguous. TRBV5-3 is an ORF, and what it does is uncertain. The CDR3 has 14 amino acids. V gave up 0 bases and J gave up 10 bases, with 16 bases separating them. The CDR3 here is CARSLESCPGSAFF. The CDR3 DNA reads as TGTGCCAGAAGCTTGGAATCCTGTCCAGGATCAGCTTTCTTT.

The rearrangement links TRBV5-1 to TRBJ1-5; TRBD1 matches 8 bases. The V gene end was trimmed by 4 bases and the J gene end by 4 bases; junction bases not matched to a gene: 7. The CDR3 is made up of 15 amino acids. Germline V gene sequence: CDR1 SGHRS, CDR2 YFSETQ. CDR3 in DNA: TGCGCCAGCAGCCAGGGGACAGGTGCTAATCAGCCCCAGCATTTT. Protein: CASSQGTGANQPQHF.

This clone was observed once. The same CDR3 can be traced to other DNA sequences in this sample. The V gene is TRBV5-1, the J gene TRBJ1-1, with 9 bases fitting TRBD1. The length of the CDR3 is 14 residues. Germline CDR1 and CDR2: SGHRS and YFSETQ. Trimming removed 5 bases from V and 1 base from J; junction bases left unmatched: 3. CDR3 sequence reads: CASSPDRGNTEAFF. The CDR3 DNA sequence: TGCGCCAGCAGTCCGGACAGGGGGAACACTGAAGCTTTCTTT. Looking up the rest from reference TRBV5-1 and TRBJ1-1 gives the full variable domain: KAGVTQTPRYLIKTRGQQVTLSCSPISGHRSVSWYQQTPGQGLQFLFEYFSETQRNKGNFPGRFSGRQFSNSRSEMNVSTLELGDSALYLCASSPDRGNTEAFFGQGTRLTVV.

About this clone itself: Other DNA sequences within the sample encode an identical CDR3. The V gene is TRBV28, the J gene TRBJ2-7; D unclear. Germline V gene data show CDR1 as MDHEN and CDR2 as SYDVKM. The V end was cut by 5 bases, the J end by 3 bases, with 11 bases between. The CDR3 has 13 residues. This CDR3 is CASSGPPGYEQYF. Written as DNA, the CDR3 is TGTGCCAGCAGTGGCCCACCCGGCTACGAGCAGTACTTC.

Comment on this clone: Within the sample, other DNA sequences also encode this same CDR3. The rearrangement joins TRBV7-2 to TRBJ2-3; D is unresolved. The germline V gene has CDR1 SGHTA and CDR2 FQGNSA. Trimming left V 3 bases short and J 6 bases short, with 4 bases between. The CDR3 length is 11 residues. CDR3 DNA: TGTGCCAGCAGCTTCTTTGATACGCAGTATTTT. This translates into CASSFFDTQYF.

This clone appeared a single time. The rearrangement uses TRBV11-1 and TRBJ2-6; D perhaps matches TRBD1 (5 bases). V was cut by 6 bases and J by 0 bases, with 15 bases left in between. Germline V gene sequence: CDR1 SGHAT, CDR2 FQDESV (reference sequence). CDR3 length: 17 residues. The chain's CDR3 is CASRKGRALSGANVLTF. The CDR3, as DNA: TGTGCCAGCAGAAAGGGCAGGGCTCTCTCTGGGGCCAACGTCCTGACTTTC.

V usage is TRBV9 and J usage is TRBJ2-1, with TRBD2 as a possible D gene (6 bases). Germline V lookup: CDR1 SGDLS, CDR2 YYNGEE. CDR3 length: 16 residues. V lost 4 bases, J lost 6 bases, and 20 bases lay in between. In DNA, the CDR3 is TGTGCCAGCAGCCCAACCTCGGGGGAGAGAGGCAATGAGCAGTTCTTC. The encoded protein is CASSPTSGERGNEQFF.

The chain carries TRBV6-6 and TRBJ2-2; 8 bases are shared with TRBD2. The CDR3 covers 15 residues. Germline CDR1 is MNHNY and CDR2 is SVGAGI (reference sequence). Losses at the gene ends were 6 bases for V and 3 bases for J; bases not matched to a gene: 6. CDR3 coding DNA: TGTGCCAGCAGCTCCGGGACTAGGGACACCGGGGAGCTGTTTTTT. Its translation: CASSSGTRDTGELFF.